The rows below give T cell receptor beta chains drawn from one sample of a study of CD8+CD57+ T cells in acquired aplastic anemia. MiXCR, run by TCRdb on the reads, gives a single entry per CDR3 protein. The repertoire holds a few hundred thousand distinct CDR3 sequences, about half seen once, with 20% in the top ten. Sequences were obtained from sorted CD4+, CD8+, or CD8+CD57+ T cells (not recorded which) from PBMCs. These receptors originate from a human donor with aplastic anemia. The CDR3 runs from the conserved cysteine through the conserved F or W. A D gene is named only where the DNA matches it firmly. Not every row has a clone size; where given, it reads once, few, many or a size class.

v_call: TRBV12-3/TRBV12-4
clone_size: many
j_call: TRBJ2-2
d_call: -
cdr3_nt: TGTGCCAGCAGCACATTACAAGCTTACACCGGGGAGCTGTTTTTT
cdr3_aa: CASSTLQAYTGELFF

v_call: TRBV5-1
clone_size: -
j_call: TRBJ2-3
d_call: TRBD1
cdr3_nt: TGCGCCAGCAGCTTGGAGGCAGCAGGGGGCGAAAGAGATACGCAGTATTTT
cdr3_aa: CASSLEAAGGERDTQYF

v_call: TRBV2
clone_size: many
j_call: TRBJ2-3
d_call: -
cdr3_nt: TGTGCCAGCAGGCCCGAAGGACAGTCTACAGATACGCAGTATTTT
cdr3_aa: CASRPEGQSTDTQYF

v_call: TRBV6-5
clone_size: -
j_call: TRBJ2-3
d_call: -
cdr3_nt: TGTGCCAGCAGTGAAGTTCGGGGTGGATTTACAGATACGCAGTATTTT
cdr3_aa: CASSEVRGGFTDTQYF

v_call: TRBV7-9
clone_size: -
j_call: TRBJ1-2
d_call: TRBD1
cdr3_nt: TGTGCCAGCAGCCGTCGACAGGGGGACTATGGCTACACCTTC
cdr3_aa: CASSRRQGDYGYTF

v_call: TRBV19
clone_size: -
j_call: TRBJ2-7
d_call: -
cdr3_nt: TGTGCCAGTAGTCAACGGGGCTCGGGGTACGAGCAGTACTTC
cdr3_aa: CASSQRGSGYEQYF

v_call: TRBV7-8
clone_size: many
j_call: TRBJ2-3
d_call: -
cdr3_nt: TGTGCCAGCAGCTTAACGGTGGATACGCAGTATTTT
cdr3_aa: CASSLTVDTQYF

v_call: TRBV2
clone_size: -
j_call: TRBJ1-5
d_call: -
cdr3_nt: TGTGCCAGCAGTGAAGCGGACAGCAATCAGCCCCAGCATTTT
cdr3_aa: CASSEADSNQPQHF

v_call: TRBV15
clone_size: once
j_call: TRBJ1-3
d_call: -
cdr3_nt: TGTGCCTGGAGTGTACTTCGGGGGGGTGGAAACACCATATATTTT
cdr3_aa: CAWSVLRGGGNTIYF

v_call: TRBV11-2
clone_size: many
j_call: TRBJ2-5
d_call: TRBD2
cdr3_nt: TGTGCCAGCACAAAGCCGGGACTAGCGGAAGAGACCCAGTACTTC
cdr3_aa: CASTKPGLAEETQYF

v_call: TRBV7-9
clone_size: few
j_call: TRBJ2-5
d_call: -
cdr3_nt: TGTGCCAGCGGCCAAGGGGGACCCCAAGAGACCCAGTACTTC
cdr3_aa: CASGQGGPQETQYF

v_call: TRBV5-4
clone_size: -
j_call: TRBJ2-5
d_call: -
cdr3_nt: TGTGCCAGCAAGTTCGAGCGGGTGGCTCAAGAGACCCAGTACTTC
cdr3_aa: CASKFERVAQETQYF

v_call: TRBV7-3
clone_size: -
j_call: TRBJ1-5
d_call: -
cdr3_nt: TGTGCCAGCAGCCCCACAGGGACGATGGATCAGCCCCGGCATTTT
cdr3_aa: CASSPTGTMDQPRHF

v_call: TRBV10-3
clone_size: -
j_call: TRBJ2-7
d_call: -
cdr3_nt: TGTGCCATCAGTAGTGGGGATCTGGCATCCTACGAGCAGTACTTC
cdr3_aa: CAISSGDLASYEQYF

v_call: TRBV19
clone_size: -
j_call: TRBJ2-7
d_call: -
cdr3_nt: TGTGCCAGTAGTATCCGTGAGGGCTACGAGCAGTACTTC
cdr3_aa: CASSIREGYEQYF